This is a list of T cell receptor beta chains from one sample in a study of monozygotic twins with inflammatory bowel disease. With the 5' RACE reads reprocessed, TCRdb shows one record per CDR3 protein and no DNA. This specimen shows approximately 380,000 distinct CDR3 sequences; the ten leading clones hold 2% to 3%. The specimen was blood. These receptors all stem from a human donor with ulcerative colitis or Crohn's disease, or a healthy co-twin of an affected twin (not recorded which). Both conserved end residues are part of each CDR3.

V	J	CDR3
TRBV24-1	TRBJ2-2	CATSGGQTNTGELFF
TRBV29-1	TRBJ2-5	CSLDGGRVQETQYF
TRBV4-1	TRBJ2-3	CASSQDSWLGAGNTQYF
TRBV9	TRBJ2-1	CASSLGTSGANEQFF
TRBV12-3/TRBV12-4	TRBJ2-3	CASREAALTDTQYF
TRBV15	TRBJ2-1	CATSRDKTSGGVGEQFF
TRBV20-1	TRBJ1-3	CSARPRFAQGNTIYF
TRBV12-3/TRBV12-4	TRBJ2-7	CASNPGSGGYEQYF
TRBV3-1	TRBJ1-6	CASSRTGRDSPLHF
TRBV5-1	TRBJ2-7	CASSLVGSVYEQYF
TRBV20-1	TRBJ2-3	CSWNGHPAGADTQYF
TRBV24-1	TRBJ2-3	CATSETGRATDTQYF
TRBV5-1	TRBJ1-4	CASSSRQGASEKLFF
TRBV6-5	TRBJ2-2	CASSYSQGSTGELFF
TRBV6-6	TRBJ1-2	CASSYVGLLNGYTF
TRBV20-1	TRBJ2-5	CSASFPGETQYF
TRBV6-5	TRBJ1-2	CASSYSRGTPGDGYTF
TRBV20-1	TRBJ2-7	CSAGGRASSYEQYF
TRBV7-8	TRBJ1-5	CASSNPSGGSNQPQHF